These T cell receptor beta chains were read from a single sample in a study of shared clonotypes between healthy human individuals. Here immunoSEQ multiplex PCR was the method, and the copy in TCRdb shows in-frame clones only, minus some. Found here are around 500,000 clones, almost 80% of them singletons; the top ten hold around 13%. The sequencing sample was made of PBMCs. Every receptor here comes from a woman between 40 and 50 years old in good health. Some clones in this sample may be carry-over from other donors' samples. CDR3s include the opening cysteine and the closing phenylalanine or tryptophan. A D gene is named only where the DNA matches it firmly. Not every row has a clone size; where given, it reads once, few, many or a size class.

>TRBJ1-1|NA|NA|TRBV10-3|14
CAISYNPANTEAFF
TGTGCCATCAGCTACAACCCAGCGAACACTGAAGCTTTCTTT
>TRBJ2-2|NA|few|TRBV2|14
CASKDIWNTGELFF
TGTGCCAGCAAGGACATATGGAACACCGGGGAGCTGTTTTTT
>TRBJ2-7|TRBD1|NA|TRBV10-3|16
CAISYRDRGRGGEQYF
TGTGCCATCAGTTACCGGGACAGGGGGCGCGGTGGGGAGCAGTACTTC
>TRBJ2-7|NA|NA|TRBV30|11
CAWSKVGEQYF
TGTGCCTGGAGTAAAGTGGGCGAGCAGTACTTC
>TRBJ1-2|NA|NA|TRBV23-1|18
CASSLGAGPPEDCYGYTF
TGCGCCAGCAGTTTAGGGGCCGGACCTCCTGAAGATTGTTATGGCTACACCTTC
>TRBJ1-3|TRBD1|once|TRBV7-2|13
CAIGGDSGNTIYF
TGTGCCATCGGGGGGGACAGTGGAAACACCATATATTTT
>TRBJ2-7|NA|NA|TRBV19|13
CASSRQGNYEQYF
TGTGCCAGTAGTAGGCAGGGGAACTACGAGCAGTACTTC
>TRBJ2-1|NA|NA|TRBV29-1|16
CSVEREDRSSYNEQFF
TGCAGCGTTGAGCGAGAGGATAGGAGCTCCTACAATGAGCAGTTCTTC
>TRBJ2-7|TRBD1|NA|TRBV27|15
CASSLSAGTGYEQYF
TGTGCCAGCAGTTTATCGGCGGGGACAGGCTACGAGCAGTACTTC
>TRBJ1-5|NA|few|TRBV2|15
CASSDSLGAGQPQHF
TGTGCCAGCAGTGATAGTCTGGGGGCTGGGCAGCCCCAGCATTTT
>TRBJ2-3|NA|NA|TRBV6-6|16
CASSTRGGRGADTQYF
TGTGCCAGCAGTACCAGGGGGGGACGGGGAGCAGATACGCAGTATTTT
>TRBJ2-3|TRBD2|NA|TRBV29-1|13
CSVEAGVSDTQYF
TGCAGCGTTGAGGCGGGAGTGTCAGATACGCAGTATTTT
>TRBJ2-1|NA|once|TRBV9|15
CASSVGTNPYNEQFF
TGTGCCAGCAGCGTAGGGACAAACCCCTACAATGAGCAGTTCTTC